Listed below are T cell receptor beta chains from one sample, sequenced in a study of blood T cells in healthy people across ages. One entry per CDR3 protein results from TCRdb running MiXCR on the 5' RACE reads. The sample includes around 990,000 distinct CDR3 sequences, less than 45% seen only once; the top ten take around 14%. Specimen: blood. All receptors come from a man between 18 and 35 years old in good health. The CDR3 runs from the conserved cysteine through the conserved F or W. Fields, in order: clone size, J gene, D gene, V gene, CDR3 protein, CDR3 DNA. The D gene is left open where the match is weak. Clone size is stated in some rows and not others, as once, few, many or a class when expanded.

size: few
J: TRBJ2-2
D: -
V: TRBV14
CDR3: CASSQDLDTGELFF
DNA: TGTGCCAGCAGCCAAGATTTGGACACCGGGGAGCTGTTTTTT

size: many
J: TRBJ2-1
D: -
V: TRBV20-1
CDR3: CSARVYNEQFF
DNA: TGCAGTGCCAGGGTATATAACGAGCAGTTCTTC

size: -
J: TRBJ1-5
D: -
V: TRBV27
CDR3: CASRSTGVYQPQHF
DNA: TGTGCCAGCAGATCGACAGGTGTTTATCAGCCCCAGCATTTT

size: -
J: TRBJ1-5
D: -
V: TRBV18
CDR3: CASSPGEDQPQHF
DNA: TGTGCCAGCTCACCGGGGGAAGATCAGCCCCAGCATTTT

size: -
J: TRBJ1-4
D: -
V: TRBV20-1
CDR3: CSAREGTEKLFF
DNA: TGCAGTGCTAGAGAAGGAACGGAAAAACTGTTTTTT

size: -
J: TRBJ2-7
D: -
V: TRBV14
CDR3: CASSQSASHYEQYF
DNA: TGTGCCAGCAGCCAATCCGCATCCCACTACGAGCAGTACTTC

size: -
J: TRBJ2-1
D: -
V: TRBV29-1
CDR3: CSVDMDLSYNEQFF
DNA: TGCAGCGTTGATATGGACCTCTCCTACAATGAGCAGTTCTTC

size: many
J: TRBJ2-1
D: TRBD2
V: TRBV29-1
CDR3: CSARTSGGNYNEQFF
DNA: TGCAGCGCCAGGACTAGCGGGGGGAACTACAATGAGCAGTTCTTC

size: once
J: TRBJ2-3
D: -
V: TRBV4-3
CDR3: CASSPRRVSDTDTQYF
DNA: TGCGCCAGCAGCCCGAGGCGGGTTTCCGACACAGATACGCAGTATTTT

size: -
J: TRBJ1-2
D: -
V: TRBV3-1
CDR3: CASSQVLQGVDGYTF
DNA: TGTGCCAGCAGCCAAGTATTACAGGGCGTCGATGGCTACACCTTC

size: -
J: TRBJ1-4
D: -
V: TRBV20-1
CDR3: CSARDRAEPGRGEKLFF
DNA: TGCAGTGCTAGAGATCGGGCAGAGCCAGGTCGAGGGGAAAAACTGTTTTTT

size: many
J: TRBJ2-1
D: TRBD1
V: TRBV9
CDR3: CASSVGDRPYNEQFF
DNA: TGTGCCAGCAGCGTAGGGGACAGGCCCTACAATGAGCAGTTCTTC

size: -
J: TRBJ2-3
D: -
V: TRBV20-1
CDR3: CSARHDDEFSDTQYF
DNA: TGCAGTGCTAGACACGACGACGAGTTCTCAGATACGCAGTATTTT

size: few
J: TRBJ2-3
D: TRBD2
V: TRBV9
CDR3: CASSARHPSSGGASDTQYF
DNA: TGTGCCAGCAGCGCAAGACATCCTTCTAGCGGGGGGGCATCGGATACGCAGTATTTT